The next 32 T cell receptor beta chains were all read from a single sample in a study of regulatory T cells in long-lasting Graves disease (dated by TCRdb to the early 2020s). What the time point label conveys for this sample: newly diagnosed GD, antithyroid drugs for less than 3 months. RNA was extracted from PBMCs in TRIzol for both TCR sequencing and RNA sequencing. The receptor library was made with multiplex PCR. Sequencing was performed on an Illumina HiSeq 4000. CDR3 regions were amplified by Arm-PCR with iRepertoire HTBI primers to construct TCR beta libraries. Using fastp at Q25 and MiXCR, TCRdb reprocessed the public reads and kept productive beta chains. Under each unique CDR3 protein, matching rows form one entry showing the most common genes and DNA. The sample includes 300,000 to 450,000 distinct CDR3 sequences, with about 14% observed a single time. Jointly, the top ten make up 22% of the sample.

Sequencing was performed on peripheral blood mononuclear cells (PBMCs), taken at new diagnosis, from a patient treated with antithyroid drugs. The receptors shown here come from a female donor with Graves disease.

This clonotype was seen a handful of times. The V call is TRBV2, the J call TRBJ2-6; D is unclear. CDR3 length: 13 amino acids. The germline gives CDR1 SNHLY, CDR2 FYNNEI. Deletions cut 8 bases from V and 4 bases from J, with 9 bases between. The CDR3 reads CASLNPGANVLTF. CDR3 DNA: TGTGCCAGCCTTAACCCCGGGGCCAACGTCCTGACTTTC.

This clonotype was counted at least ten times. The V call is TRBV20-1, the J call TRBJ1-5; D is perhaps TRBD1 (5 bases). Germline loops: CDR1 DFQATT, CDR2 SNEGSKA (reference sequence). V lost 3 bases, J lost 4 bases, and 7 bases lay in between. This CDR3 has 12 amino acids. The CDR3 nucleotides read TGCAGTGCTAGTGGGGGGAATCAGCCCCAGCATTTT. Translation gives CSASGGNQPQHF.

Many counts were recorded for this clonotype. The V call is TRBV7-2, the J call TRBJ1-1; no reliable D call. Trimming removed 1 base from V and 4 bases from J, with 13 bases in between. Germline CDR1 SGHTA, CDR2 FQGNSA. The CDR3 is made up of 15 amino acids. CDR3 DNA: TGTGCCAGCAGCTTAGTATCTGGGTTTACCACTGAAGCTTTCTTT. Translation: CASSLVSGFTTEAFF.

The J gene is TRBJ2-2, the V gene TRBV20-1; D might be TRBD2 (5 bases). CDR1 is DFQATT and CDR2 is SNEGSKA in the germline V gene (reference sequence). V was shortened by 5 bases and J by 3 bases, with 16 bases between the two germline ends. This CDR3 region has 15 residues. DNA for the CDR3: TGCAGTGCTTCGGGGATTTCCGCAGACACCGGGGAGCTGTTTTTT. Its translation is CSASGISADTGELFF.

With regard to this clonotype: Being one base from a much bigger clone, this may be a read error. The chain links TRBV7-3 to TRBJ1-1; D is uncertain. Germline CDR1 reads SGHTA; CDR2 reads FQGTGA. The CDR3 extends over 14 amino acids. The germline V and J ends were trimmed by 1 base and 2 bases, with 8 bases remaining between them. This CDR3 reads CASSLSPINTEAFF. In nucleotides, the CDR3 is TGTGCCAGCAGCTTAAGCCCGATAAACACTGAAGCTTTCTTT.

This clonotype showed up many times. The chain couples TRBV30 to TRBJ2-2; D not resolved. The germline V and J ends were trimmed by 0 bases and 6 bases, with 8 bases remaining between them. Germline CDR1 GTSNPN, CDR2 SVGIG (reference sequence). The CDR3 sequence is 13 residues long. The CDR3 DNA is TGTGCCTGGAGTGTAAGCCCTCCCGGGGAGCTGTTTTTT. Protein product: CAWSVSPPGELFF.

The rearrangement uses TRBV12-3 or TRBV12-4 and TRBJ1-4, with 8 nucleotides matching TRBD1. The CDR3 has 15 amino acids. The V and J ends lost 7 bases and 1 base, in that order; junction bases with no gene match: 5. CDR3 nucleotides: TGTGCCAGCACAATTGACAGGGGAACTAATGAAAAACTGTTTTTT. It is translated as CASTIDRGTNEKLFF.

This clonotype was seen repeatedly, ten times or more. This rearrangement joins TRBV7-9 to TRBJ2-7; D possibly corresponds to TRBD1 (5 bases). The germline V gene encodes CDR1 SEHNR and CDR2 FQNEAQ (reference sequence). The CDR3 length is 13 residues. V gave up 8 bases and J gave up 2 bases, with 13 bases separating them. Here the CDR3 reads CASGSQAAYEQYF. CDR3 nucleotide sequence: TGTGCCAGCGGATCACAGGCAGCCTACGAGCAGTACTTC.

This clonotype was observed many times. The J gene is TRBJ2-1, the V gene TRBV29-1; 14 bases fit TRBD2. Trimming cost V 6 bases and J 6 bases; bases outside gene matches: 16. This CDR3 comprises 18 residues. Looked up from germline, CDR1 is SQVTM and CDR2 is ANQGSEA. Written as DNA, the CDR3 is TGCAGCGTCGACACAGTCCCGGGACTAGCGGGAGACCCCAATGAGCAGTTCTTC. Amino acids: CSVDTVPGLAGDPNEQFF.

This clonotype was seen many times. V is TRBV6-2 or TRBV6-3 and J is TRBJ2-5; D remains ambiguous. The germline CDR1 and CDR2 sequences are MNHEY and SVGEGT. The CDR3 covers 14 residues. V gave up 6 bases and J gave up 2 bases, with 13 bases separating them. The CDR3 DNA reads TGTGCCAGCAGGCCAATGTACAGTCAAGAGACCCAGTACTTC. Translated, it gives CASRPMYSQETQYF.

In this sample, this clonotype turned up many times. The chain carries TRBV20-1 and TRBJ2-5; 8 bases align to TRBD2. Losses at the gene ends were 5 bases for V and 4 bases for J; bases not matched to a gene: 12. The CDR3 totals 15 residues. Germline V gene data show CDR1 as DFQATT and CDR2 as SNEGSKA (reference sequence). The CDR3 DNA sequence: TGCAGTGCTCCTTTTCGGGGGGGGCGATCAGAGACCCAGTACTTC. Translated: CSAPFRGGRSETQYF.

This clonotype has ten or more counts. The chain employs TRBV7-9 and TRBJ1-2, with D tentatively TRBD1 (6 bases). The V gene lost 1 base and the J gene lost 2 bases, with 20 bases spanning the gap. CDR3 length: 18 amino acids. Germline-derived CDR1 and CDR2 are SEHNR and FQNEAQ (reference sequence). In DNA, the CDR3 is TGTGCCAGCAGCTTAGATAGATCATGGGACATCAAAAACTATGGCTACACCTTC. Translated, it gives CASSLDRSWDIKNYGYTF.

This clonotype has a handful of counts. The chain joins TRBV5-4 to TRBJ2-5, with D perhaps TRBD1 (6 bases). Trimming removed 1 base from V and 3 bases from J, with 10 bases in between. Germline assignment: CDR1 SGHNT and CDR2 YYREEE (reference sequence). CDR3 length: 14 residues. CDR3 nucleotide sequence: TGTGCCAGCAGCTTGCCGGCAGGGGAAGAGACCCAGTACTTC. The encoded protein is CASSLPAGEETQYF.

This clonotype has at least ten counts. The gene calls are TRBV2 and TRBJ2-7; unclear D gene. Deletions cut 1 base from V and 0 bases from J, with 13 bases between. CDR1 is SNHLY, CDR2 FYNNEI, per germline. The CDR3 length is 16 residues. The CDR3, as DNA: TGTGCCAGCAGTGAAGGTTGTCACTCATCCTCCTACGAGCAGTACTTC. Its protein is CASSEGCHSSSYEQYF.

This clonotype was picked up many times. The chain is built from TRBV12-3 or TRBV12-4 and TRBJ2-3; 7 bases map to TRBD1. CDR3 length: 14 residues. V shed 7 bases and J 9 bases; nucleotides not matched to a gene: 13. The CDR3 sequence: CASNMRGQSETQYF. CDR3 DNA: TGTGCCAGCAATATGAGGGGGCAGAGCGAAACGCAGTATTTT.

This clonotype was recorded many times. The chain carries TRBV28 and TRBJ2-1; D is perhaps TRBD2 (6 bases). This CDR3 is 16 amino acids long. Germline loops: CDR1 MDHEN, CDR2 SYDVKM. Trimming removed 5 bases from V and 1 base from J, with 15 bases in between. The CDR3 reads CASSTRWGDSYNEQFF. The CDR3 DNA reads as TGTGCCAGCAGTACCCGATGGGGGGATTCCTACAATGAGCAGTTCTTC.

This clonotype was recorded at least ten times. V and J are TRBV9 and TRBJ2-2; weak D call: TRBD2 (5 bases). V was clipped by 3 bases and J by 4 bases, with 16 bases between them. Germline V gives CDR1 SGDLS, CDR2 YYNGEE. The CDR3 loop spans 16 amino acids. The CDR3 loop reads CASSARRRAGTGELFF. The CDR3 DNA reads as TGTGCCAGCAGCGCGAGGCGTAGGGCGGGCACCGGGGAGCTGTTTTTT.

Regarding this clonotype: Just one base apart from a much larger clone, this may be a read error. The CDR3 DNA sequence: TGTGCCACCAGTGGCAGCAGCACCTTTGGGGCCAACGTCCTGACTTTC. This encodes CATSGSSTFGANVLTF. The rearrangement uses TRBV24-1 and TRBJ2-6, with D hard to call. The CDR3 consists of 16 residues. Deletions cut 5 bases from V and 3 bases from J, with 13 bases between. Germline values: CDR1 KGHDR, CDR2 SFDVKD.

This clonotype was seen a handful of times. V gene TRBV30 combines with J gene TRBJ2-1; D assignment may be TRBD1 or TRBD2 (6 bases each). The CDR3 covers 15 residues. From germline, CDR1 is GTSNPN and CDR2 SVGIG (reference sequence). Trimming stripped 2 bases from V and 2 bases from J, with 13 bases between. The CDR3 sequence: CAWSRGPSTYNEQFF. CDR3 coding DNA: TGTGCCTGGAGTCGGGGGCCCAGCACCTACAATGAGCAGTTCTTC. The full variable domain, its missing parts supplied by reference TRBV30 and TRBJ2-1, is SQTIHQWPATLVQPVGSPLSLECTVEGTSNPNLYWYRQAAGRGLQLLFYSVGIGQISSEVPQNLSASRPQDRQFILSSKKLLLSDSGFYLCAWSRGPSTYNEQFFGPGTRLTVL.

This clonotype was recorded at least ten times. V and J are TRBV6-1 and TRBJ2-1; tentatively, D is TRBD1 or TRBD2 (6 bases each). The germline V and J ends were trimmed by 7 bases and 9 bases, with 16 bases remaining between them. Germline V gives CDR1 MNHNS, CDR2 SASEGT. This CDR3 contains 13 residues. The CDR3: CASTRGGNGEQFF. The CDR3 DNA reads as TGTGCCAGCACGCGAGGGGGGAACGGTGAGCAGTTCTTC.

V usage is TRBV6-5 and J usage is TRBJ2-1; no reliable D call. The germline V and J ends were trimmed by 0 bases and 10 bases, with 25 bases remaining between them. The CDR3 is made up of 18 amino acids. Germline V lookup: CDR1 MNHEY, CDR2 SVGAGI. Here the CDR3 reads CASSYSRVWAYPTREQFF. CDR3 DNA: TGTGCCAGCAGTTACTCGAGAGTCTGGGCCTATCCAACGAGAGAGCAGTTCTTC.

This clonotype came up many times. The chain links TRBV10-2 to TRBJ1-3; D gene unclear. The V gene's germline CDR1 is WSHSY and CDR2 SAAADI. The ends were cut back, 6 bases at V and 4 bases at J, with 13 bases in the middle. This CDR3 has 14 amino acids. DNA of the CDR3: TGCGCCAGCAGGGAGATTGAAGCGGGAAACACCATATATTTT. Translation gives CASREIEAGNTIYF.

This clonotype has a count of ten or more. This chain joins TRBV6-2 or TRBV6-3 and TRBJ2-1; TRBD2 aligns across 7 bases. This CDR3 comprises 14 residues. V lost 8 bases and J lost 5; bases outside the gene matches: 9. The germline gives CDR1 MNHEY, CDR2 SVGEGT. CDR3 residues: CASAPGLPNNEQFF. The CDR3 coding sequence is TGTGCCAGCGCTCCGGGACTACCCAACAATGAGCAGTTCTTC.

This clonotype was recorded many times. This chain uses TRBV6-2 or TRBV6-3 with TRBJ2-2, with D possibly matching TRBD1 (6 bases). V lost 7 bases, J lost 0 bases, and 15 bases lay in between. This CDR3 comprises 16 residues. Germline V CDR1 and CDR2: MNHEY, SVGEGT. The chain's CDR3 is CASNEGQRANTGELFF. CDR3 bases: TGTGCCAGCAATGAAGGACAGAGGGCGAACACCGGGGAGCTGTTTTTT.

This clonotype was counted at least ten times. This chain uses TRBV6-2 or TRBV6-3 with TRBJ2-3; TRBD2 might be the D (7 bases). Germline V gene lookup returns CDR1 MNHEY and CDR2 SVGEGT. The V gene lost 6 bases and the J gene lost 6 bases, with 19 bases spanning the gap. This CDR3 spans 15 amino acids. The CDR3 sequence is CASRGGKAGADTQYF. In nucleotides, the CDR3 is TGTGCCAGCAGAGGAGGGAAGGCGGGGGCTGATACGCAGTATTTT.

This clonotype was counted between two and nine times. The rearrangement uses TRBV19 and TRBJ1-5, with D uncertain. Germline V gene sequence: CDR1 LNHDA, CDR2 SQIVND (reference sequence). The CDR3 runs 15 residues. The V end was cut by 6 bases, the J end by 2 bases, with 14 bases between. CDR3 in amino acids: CASRAYWEGNQPQHF. DNA for the CDR3: TGTGCCAGTAGGGCCTATTGGGAGGGCAATCAGCCCCAGCATTTT.

This clonotype was found many times. The chain recombines TRBV29-1 with TRBJ1-1; D ambiguous. CDR1 SQVTM and CDR2 ANQGSEA come from the germline V gene. V was trimmed by 7 bases and J by 4 bases, leaving 13 bases between them. The CDR3 totals 12 residues. CDR3 sequence (DNA): TGCAGCGCAAGAGGGATGTCCACTGAAGCTTTCTTT. Translation gives CSARGMSTEAFF.

There are many counts of this clonotype. The gene calls are TRBV19 and TRBJ1-2; 8 nucleotides align to TRBD1. V lost 0 bases to trimming and J lost 6 bases; unmatched junction nucleotides: 6. This CDR3 contains 15 residues. Germline V gene lookup returns CDR1 LNHDA and CDR2 SQIVND (reference sequence). The CDR3, as DNA: TGTGCCAGTAGTATAGACCCTACAGGGGGTGATGGCTACACCTTC. Protein product: CASSIDPTGGDGYTF.

To note about this clonotype: A far larger clone differs by one base, so this is likely a read error. The DNA for the CDR3 is TGTGCCTGCAGCTTAACAAGCGGGGCAAACCAGCCCCAGCATTTT. Its translation: CACSLTSGANQPQHF. This rearrangement joins TRBV7-2 to TRBJ1-5; D is possibly TRBD1 (5 bases). Germline CDR1 is SGHTA and CDR2 is FQGNSA. The length of the CDR3 is 15 residues. The full variable domain, its missing parts supplied by reference TRBV7-2 and TRBJ1-5, is GAGVSQSPSNKVTEKGKDVELRCDPISGHTALYWYRQSLGQGLEFLIYFQGNSAPDKSGLPSDRFSAERTGGSVSTLTIQRTQQEDSAVYLCACSLTSGANQPQHFGDGTRLSIL.

This clonotype was counted many times. This chain connects TRBV6-1 to TRBJ2-3; 8 nucleotides line up with TRBD2. The CDR3 runs 18 residues. The V and J ends lost 3 bases and 2 bases, in that order; junction bases with no gene match: 13. CDR1 and CDR2 from the germline V gene are MNHNS and SASEGT. CDR3 sequence reads: CASSDPQRAGALTDTQYF. The CDR3 DNA follows: TGTGCCAGCAGTGACCCACAGAGAGCGGGAGCGCTCACAGATACGCAGTATTTT.

Many counts were recorded for this clonotype. The rearrangement links TRBV7-3 to TRBJ2-2; TRBD1 agrees at 8 bases. The V gene's germline CDR1 is SGHTA and CDR2 FQGTGA. The CDR3 has 18 amino acids. Losses at the gene ends were 5 bases for V and 4 bases for J; bases not matched to a gene: 15. The CDR3 DNA reads TGTGCCAGCAGCCCGGCGGTTCTCAGGGGGCGCGGCACCGGGGAGCTGTTTTTT. Its protein product is CASSPAVLRGRGTGELFF.

V gene TRBV12-3 or TRBV12-4 combines with J gene TRBJ2-5; no reliable D call. The CDR3 runs to 13 residues. Trimming left V 6 bases short and J 2 bases short, with 10 bases between. The CDR3 spells CASSSNQQETQYF. CDR3 sequence (DNA): TGTGCCAGCAGCTCAAACCAACAAGAGACCCAGTACTTC.